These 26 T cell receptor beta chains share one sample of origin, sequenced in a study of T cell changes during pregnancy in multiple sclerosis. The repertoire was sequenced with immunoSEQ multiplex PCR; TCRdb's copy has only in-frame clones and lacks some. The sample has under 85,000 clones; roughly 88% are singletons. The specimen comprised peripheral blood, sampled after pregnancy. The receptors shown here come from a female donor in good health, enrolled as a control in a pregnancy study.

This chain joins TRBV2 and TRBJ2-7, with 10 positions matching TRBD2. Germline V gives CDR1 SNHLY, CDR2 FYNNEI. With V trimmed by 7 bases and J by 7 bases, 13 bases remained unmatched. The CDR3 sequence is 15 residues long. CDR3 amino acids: CASNFGLADPREQYF. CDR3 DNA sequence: TGTGCCAGCAACTTCGGACTAGCGGACCCTCGGGAGCAGTACTTC.

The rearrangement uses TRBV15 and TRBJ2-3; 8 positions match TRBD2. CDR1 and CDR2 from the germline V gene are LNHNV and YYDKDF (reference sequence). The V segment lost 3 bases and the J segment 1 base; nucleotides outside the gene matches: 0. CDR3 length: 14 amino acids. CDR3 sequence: CATSSGGGTDTQYF. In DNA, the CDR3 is TGTGCCACCAGCAGCGGGGGGGGCACAGATACGCAGTATTTT. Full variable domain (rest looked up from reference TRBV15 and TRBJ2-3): DAMVIQNPRYQVTQFGKPVTLSCSQTLNHNVMYWYQQKSSQAPKLLFHYYDKDFNNEADTPDNFQSRRPNTSFCFLDIRSPGLGDTAMYLCATSSGGGTDTQYFGPGTRLTVL.

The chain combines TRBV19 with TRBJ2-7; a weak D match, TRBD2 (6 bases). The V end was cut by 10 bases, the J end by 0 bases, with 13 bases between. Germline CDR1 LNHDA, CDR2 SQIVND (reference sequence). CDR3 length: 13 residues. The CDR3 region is CATYGTPSYEQYF. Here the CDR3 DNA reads TGTGCCACTTATGGGACTCCCTCCTACGAGCAGTACTTC.

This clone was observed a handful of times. The CDR3 loop is CASSQYTGVVTEAFF. The CDR3 coding sequence is TGTGCCAGTAGTCAATATACAGGGGTCGTCACTGAAGCTTTCTTT. The genes are TRBV19 and TRBJ1-1; TRBD1 matches 7 bases. From germline, CDR1 is LNHDA and CDR2 SQIVND (reference sequence). After removal of 5 bases from V and 4 bases from J, the junction contained 10 bases not matched to a gene. This CDR3 has 15 amino acids.

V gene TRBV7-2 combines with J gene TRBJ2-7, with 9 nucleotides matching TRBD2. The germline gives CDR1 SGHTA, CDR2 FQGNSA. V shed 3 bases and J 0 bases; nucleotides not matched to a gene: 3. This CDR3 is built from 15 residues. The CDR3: CASSFSGSSSYEQYF. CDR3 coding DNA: TGTGCCAGCAGCTTTAGCGGGAGTAGCTCCTACGAGCAGTACTTC.

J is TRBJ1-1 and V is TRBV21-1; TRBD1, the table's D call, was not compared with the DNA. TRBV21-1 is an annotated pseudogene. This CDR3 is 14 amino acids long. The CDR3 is CASRRPRGRVGAFF. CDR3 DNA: TGTGCCAGCAGGCGTCCCAGGGGGCGCGTCGGAGCTTTCTTT.

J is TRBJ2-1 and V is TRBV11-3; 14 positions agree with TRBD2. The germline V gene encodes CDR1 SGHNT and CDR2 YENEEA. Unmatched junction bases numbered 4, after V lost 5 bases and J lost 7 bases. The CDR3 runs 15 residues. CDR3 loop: CASSGGTSGSNEQFF. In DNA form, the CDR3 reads TGTGCCAGCAGCGGGGGGACTAGCGGGAGTAATGAGCAGTTCTTC.

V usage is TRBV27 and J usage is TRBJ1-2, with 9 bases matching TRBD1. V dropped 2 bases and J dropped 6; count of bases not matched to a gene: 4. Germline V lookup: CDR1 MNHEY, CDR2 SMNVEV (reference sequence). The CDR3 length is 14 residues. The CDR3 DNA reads TGTGCCAGCAGTTTAACGGGACAGGGAGATGGCTACACCTTC. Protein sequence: CASSLTGQGDGYTF.

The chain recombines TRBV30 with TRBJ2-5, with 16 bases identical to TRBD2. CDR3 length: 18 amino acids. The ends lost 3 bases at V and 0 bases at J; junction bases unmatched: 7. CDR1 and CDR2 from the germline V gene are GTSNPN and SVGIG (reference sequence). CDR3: CAWSAGGLAGGNQETQYF. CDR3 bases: TGTGCCTGGAGCGCAGGGGGACTAGCGGGAGGGAACCAAGAGACCCAGTACTTC.

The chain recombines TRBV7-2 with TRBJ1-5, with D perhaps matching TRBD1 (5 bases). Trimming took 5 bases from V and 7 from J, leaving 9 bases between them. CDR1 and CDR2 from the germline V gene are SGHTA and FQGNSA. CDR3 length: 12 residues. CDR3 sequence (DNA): TGTGCCAGCAGCACCCGGGGGCAGCCCCAGCATTTT. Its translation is CASSTRGQPQHF.

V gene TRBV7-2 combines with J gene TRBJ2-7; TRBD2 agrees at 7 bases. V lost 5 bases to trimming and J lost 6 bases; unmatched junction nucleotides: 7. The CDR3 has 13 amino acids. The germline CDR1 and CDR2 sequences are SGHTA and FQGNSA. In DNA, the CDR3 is TGTGCCAGCAGCCCGGGACCGGGGGGCGAGCAGTACTTC. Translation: CASSPGPGGEQYF.

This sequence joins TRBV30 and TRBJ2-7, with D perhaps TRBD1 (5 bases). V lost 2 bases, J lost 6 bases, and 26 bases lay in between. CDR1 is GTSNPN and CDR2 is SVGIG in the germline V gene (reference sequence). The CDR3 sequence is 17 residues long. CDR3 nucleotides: TGTGCCTGGAGTCGAGGTGGGGCAGCCTTCCTCCGGGTCGAGCAGTACTTC. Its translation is CAWSRGGAAFLRVEQYF.

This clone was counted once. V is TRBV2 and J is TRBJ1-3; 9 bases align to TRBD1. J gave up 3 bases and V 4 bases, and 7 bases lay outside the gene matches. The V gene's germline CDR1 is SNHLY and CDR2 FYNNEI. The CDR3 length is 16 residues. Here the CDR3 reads CASSAFWTGDGNTIYF. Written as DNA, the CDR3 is TGTGCCAGCAGTGCATTCTGGACAGGGGATGGAAACACCATATATTTT.

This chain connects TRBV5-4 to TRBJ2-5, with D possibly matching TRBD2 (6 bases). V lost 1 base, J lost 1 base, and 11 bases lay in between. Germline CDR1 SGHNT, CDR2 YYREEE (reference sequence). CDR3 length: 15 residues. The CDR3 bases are TGTGCCAGCAGCTTGAAAGGCGGGGCCCAAGAGACCCAGTACTTC. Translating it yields CASSLKGGAQETQYF.

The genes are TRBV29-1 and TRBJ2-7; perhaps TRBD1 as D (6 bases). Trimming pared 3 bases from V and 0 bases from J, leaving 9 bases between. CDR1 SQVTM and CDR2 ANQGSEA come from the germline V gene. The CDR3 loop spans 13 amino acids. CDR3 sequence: CSVETGSSYEQYF. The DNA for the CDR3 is TGCAGCGTTGAGACAGGAAGCTCCTACGAGCAGTACTTC.

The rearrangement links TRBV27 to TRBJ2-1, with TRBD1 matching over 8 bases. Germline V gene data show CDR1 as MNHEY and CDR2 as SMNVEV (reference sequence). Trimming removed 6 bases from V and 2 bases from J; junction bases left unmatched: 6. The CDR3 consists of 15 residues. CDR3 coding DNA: TGTGCCAGCAGCGACTACAGGGGGACCTACAATGAGCAGTTCTTC. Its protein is CASSDYRGTYNEQFF.

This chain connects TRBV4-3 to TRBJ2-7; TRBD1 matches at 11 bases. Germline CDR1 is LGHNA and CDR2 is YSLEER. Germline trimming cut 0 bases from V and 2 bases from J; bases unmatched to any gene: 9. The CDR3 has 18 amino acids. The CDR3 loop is CASSQDLPGTGGTYEQYF. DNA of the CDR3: TGCGCCAGCAGCCAAGATCTGCCCGGGACAGGGGGAACCTACGAGCAGTACTTC.

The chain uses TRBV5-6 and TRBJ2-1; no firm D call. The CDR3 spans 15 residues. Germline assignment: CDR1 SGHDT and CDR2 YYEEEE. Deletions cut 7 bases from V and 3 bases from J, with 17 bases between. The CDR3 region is CASRVAVKFYNEQFF. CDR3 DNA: TGTGCCAGCCGCGTGGCGGTCAAATTCTACAATGAGCAGTTCTTC.

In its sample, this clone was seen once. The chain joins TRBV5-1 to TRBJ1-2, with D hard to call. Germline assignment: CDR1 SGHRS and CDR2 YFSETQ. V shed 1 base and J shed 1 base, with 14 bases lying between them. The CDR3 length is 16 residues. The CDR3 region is CASSLSGEPSNYGYTF. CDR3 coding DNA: TGCGCCAGCAGCTTGAGCGGCGAGCCGAGTAACTATGGCTACACCTTC. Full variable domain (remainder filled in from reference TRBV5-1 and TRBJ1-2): KAGVTQTPRYLIKTRGQQVTLSCSPISGHRSVSWYQQTPGQGLQFLFEYFSETQRNKGNFPGRFSGRQFSNSRSEMNVSTLELGDSALYLCASSLSGEPSNYGYTFGSGTRLTVV.

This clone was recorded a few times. Written as DNA, the CDR3 is TGCGCCAGCAGCCAAGAGGCTAGCGGGGGGCCAGATACGCAGTATTTT. Its translation: CASSQEASGGPDTQYF. V is TRBV4-3 and J is TRBJ2-3; TRBD2 matches 11 bases. J was trimmed by 4 bases and V by 0 bases; bases with no gene match: 3. In germline, CDR1 is LGHNA, CDR2 YSLEER. This CDR3 has 16 amino acids.

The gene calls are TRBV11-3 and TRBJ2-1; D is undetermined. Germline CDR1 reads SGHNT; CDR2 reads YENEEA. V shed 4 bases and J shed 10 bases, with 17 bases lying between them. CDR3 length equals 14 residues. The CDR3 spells CASSSAIARYEQFF. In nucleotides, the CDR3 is TGTGCCAGCAGCTCCGCCATAGCTCGGTACGAGCAGTTCTTC.

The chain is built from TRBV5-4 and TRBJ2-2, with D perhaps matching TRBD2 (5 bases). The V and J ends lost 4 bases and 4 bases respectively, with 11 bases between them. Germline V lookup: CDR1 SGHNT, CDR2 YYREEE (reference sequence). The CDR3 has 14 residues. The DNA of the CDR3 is TGTGCCAGCAGCCCGGGATCTTCCACCGGGGAGCTGTTTTTT. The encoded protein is CASSPGSSTGELFF. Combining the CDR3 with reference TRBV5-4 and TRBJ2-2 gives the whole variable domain ETGVTQSPTHLIKTRGQQVTLRCSSQSGHNTVSWYQQALGQGPQFIFQYYREEENGRGNFPPRFSGLQFPNYSSELNVNALELDDSALYLCASSPGSSTGELFFGEGSRLTVL.

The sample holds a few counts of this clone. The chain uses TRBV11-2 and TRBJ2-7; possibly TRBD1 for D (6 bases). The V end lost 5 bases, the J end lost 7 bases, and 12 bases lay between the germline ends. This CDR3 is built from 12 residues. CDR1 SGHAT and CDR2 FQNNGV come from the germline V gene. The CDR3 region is CASSHRAGEQYF. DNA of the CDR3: TGTGCCAGCAGCCACAGGGCTGGGGAGCAGTACTTC.

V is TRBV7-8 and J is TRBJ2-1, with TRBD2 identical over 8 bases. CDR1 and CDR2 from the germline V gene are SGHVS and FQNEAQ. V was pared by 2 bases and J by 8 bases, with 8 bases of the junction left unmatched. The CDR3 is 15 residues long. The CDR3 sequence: CASSLRRGARDEQFF. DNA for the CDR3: TGTGCCAGCAGCTTAAGGCGGGGGGCCCGGGATGAGCAGTTCTTC. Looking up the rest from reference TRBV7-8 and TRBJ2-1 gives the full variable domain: GAGVSQSPRYKVAKRGQDVALRCDPISGHVSLFWYQQALGQGPEFLTYFQNEAQLDKSGLPSDRFFAERPEGSVSTLKIQRTQQEDSAVYLCASSLRRGARDEQFFGPGTRLTVL.

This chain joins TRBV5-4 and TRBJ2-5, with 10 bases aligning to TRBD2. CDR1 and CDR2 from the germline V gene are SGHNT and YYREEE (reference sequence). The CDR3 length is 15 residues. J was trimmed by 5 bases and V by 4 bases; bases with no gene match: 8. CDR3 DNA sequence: TGTGCCAGCAGCCCCGGGACTAGCGCTAGGGAGACCCAGTACTTC. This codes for CASSPGTSARETQYF.

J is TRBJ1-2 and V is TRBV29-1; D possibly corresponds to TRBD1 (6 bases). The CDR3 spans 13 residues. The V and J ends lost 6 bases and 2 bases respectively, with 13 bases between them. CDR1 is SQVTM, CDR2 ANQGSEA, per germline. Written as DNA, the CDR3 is TGCAGCGTACCAACAGGGACCAACTATGGCTACACCTTC. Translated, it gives CSVPTGTNYGYTF.